The subject of this entry is one TCR beta chain. This record belongs to a study of blood T cell repertoires in COVID-19. Study as a whole: Some COVID-19 samples were acute and others convalescent; all came from the United States, Italy and Spain. Sample material is recorded as cDNA or gDNA derived from T cells, B-cell-depleted T cells, or PBMCs.

As handled by the study authors: Amplification of reference gene primers provided the estimated nucleated cell counts. Assay used: immunoSEQ multiplex PCR; TCRdb lists only in-frame clones, some missing. Clone size and the V and J calls come from that table; the DNA yielded D and trimming. The sample lists over 60,000 clones, roughly nine tenths occurring once. This TCR was sampled from a woman aged 80 or over with active or convalescent COVID-19. The sequenced sample consisted of peripheral blood.

The CDR3 sequence is CASSRDRTSTNEKLFF. CDR3 sequence (DNA): TGTGCCAGCAGTCGGGACAGAACCTCAACTAATGAAAAACTGTTTTTT. The chain uses TRBV6-6 and TRBJ1-4; 7 bases map to TRBD1. V dropped 5 bases and J dropped 0; count of bases not matched to a gene: 6. Germline assignment: CDR1 MNHNY and CDR2 SVGAGI (reference sequence). This CDR3 has 16 residues.